Listed below are T cell receptor beta chains from one sample, sequenced in a study of blood T cell repertoires in COVID-19. Sequencing used immunoSEQ multiplex PCR; TCRdb keeps in-frame clones, though not all of them. The sample holds approximately 90,000 clones, around four fifths seen once. The sample consisted of peripheral blood. The receptors stem from a woman older than 75 with active or convalescent COVID-19. CDR3s include the opening cysteine and the closing phenylalanine or tryptophan. The order of the fields is clone size, J gene, D gene, V gene, CDR3 protein, CDR3 DNA. D genes are given only for firm matches. Rows may omit the clone size; those that give it use once, few, many or a size class.

abundance: NA; j_gene: TRBJ1-2; d_gene: NA; v_gene: TRBV5-1; CDR3aa: CASSSTTGNYGYTF; CDR3nt: TGCGCCAGCAGCTCAACGACAGGCAACTATGGCTACACCTTC
abundance: NA; j_gene: TRBJ2-3; d_gene: TRBD2; v_gene: TRBV25-1; CDR3aa: CASSEYGGGRADTQYF; CDR3nt: TGTGCCAGCAGTGAATATGGGGGGGGTAGGGCAGATACGCAGTATTTT
abundance: NA; j_gene: TRBJ2-3; d_gene: TRBD1; v_gene: TRBV11-3; CDR3aa: CASSETGVGDTQYF; CDR3nt: TGTGCCAGCAGCGAAACAGGGGTTGGAGATACGCAGTATTTT
abundance: NA; j_gene: TRBJ1-3; d_gene: TRBD1; v_gene: TRBV6-6; CDR3aa: CASRRGTDPGNTIYF; CDR3nt: TGTGCCAGCAGGAGGGGGACAGACCCTGGAAACACCATATATTTT
abundance: NA; j_gene: TRBJ1-5; d_gene: NA; v_gene: TRBV4-1; CDR3aa: CASSQDAGYQPQHF; CDR3nt: TGCGCCAGCAGCCAAGACGCAGGATATCAGCCCCAGCATTTT
abundance: once; j_gene: TRBJ2-1; d_gene: NA; v_gene: TRBV4-1; CDR3aa: CASSQEILRNGQYNEQFF; CDR3nt: TGCGCCAGCAGCCAAGAAATCTTACGAAATGGGCAATACAATGAGCAGTTCTTC
abundance: NA; j_gene: TRBJ1-1; d_gene: NA; v_gene: TRBV5-4; CDR3aa: CASSSGQTEAFF; CDR3nt: TGTGCCAGCAGCTCTGGACAAACTGAAGCTTTCTTT
abundance: NA; j_gene: TRBJ1-1; d_gene: NA; v_gene: TRBV7-2; CDR3aa: CASSHLNRVPYTEAFF; CDR3nt: TGTGCCAGCAGCCACCTTAACAGGGTTCCCTACACTGAAGCTTTCTTT
abundance: NA; j_gene: TRBJ2-3; d_gene: NA; v_gene: TRBV28; CDR3aa: CASSGVSDRDTQYF; CDR3nt: TGTGCCAGCAGCGGGGTGTCCGATCGGGATACGCAGTATTTT
abundance: NA; j_gene: TRBJ1-6; d_gene: NA; v_gene: TRBV5-8; CDR3aa: CASRTGFNSPLHF; CDR3nt: TGTGCCAGCAGGACGGGGTTCAATTCACCCCTCCACTTT
abundance: NA; j_gene: TRBJ2-5; d_gene: NA; v_gene: TRBV6-5; CDR3aa: CASSPYRGGTQYF; CDR3nt: TGTGCCAGCAGCCCGTACAGGGGGGGGACCCAGTACTTC
abundance: NA; j_gene: TRBJ1-2; d_gene: TRBD1; v_gene: TRBV6-5; CDR3aa: CASRREGQGAHGYTF; CDR3nt: TGTGCCAGCAGACGAGAAGGACAGGGGGCCCATGGCTACACCTTC
abundance: NA; j_gene: TRBJ1-1; d_gene: TRBD1; v_gene: TRBV29-1; CDR3aa: CSGRTGVNTEAFF; CDR3nt: TGCAGCGGTCGAACAGGGGTGAACACTGAAGCTTTCTTT
abundance: once; j_gene: TRBJ2-6; d_gene: TRBD1; v_gene: TRBV7-9; CDR3aa: CASSLTGAGANVLTF; CDR3nt: TGTGCCAGCAGCCTGACAGGGGCTGGGGCCAACGTCCTGACTTTC
abundance: NA; j_gene: TRBJ1-6; d_gene: NA; v_gene: TRBV18; CDR3aa: CASSPAGLTLHF; CDR3nt: TGTGCCAGCTCACCTGCGGGTTTGACCCTCCACTTT
abundance: NA; j_gene: TRBJ2-3; d_gene: TRBD1; v_gene: TRBV5-1; CDR3aa: CASSLRQGNTDTQYF; CDR3nt: TGCGCCAGCAGCTTACGACAGGGGAACACAGATACGCAGTATTTT
abundance: NA; j_gene: TRBJ2-5; d_gene: TRBD1; v_gene: TRBV19; CDR3aa: CASTPTGRVETQYF; CDR3nt: TGTGCCAGTACCCCGACAGGGCGGGTTGAGACCCAGTACTTC
abundance: NA; j_gene: TRBJ2-2; d_gene: NA; v_gene: TRBV5-4; CDR3aa: CASSGGQTNTGELFF; CDR3nt: TGTGCCAGCAGCGGGGGACAAACGAACACCGGGGAGCTGTTTTTT
abundance: NA; j_gene: TRBJ2-7; d_gene: TRBD1; v_gene: TRBV5-6; CDR3aa: CASSLLPGQGFNEQYF; CDR3nt: TGTGCCAGCAGCTTATTGCCGGGACAGGGTTTTAACGAGCAGTACTTC
abundance: NA; j_gene: TRBJ1-2; d_gene: NA; v_gene: TRBV6-5; CDR3aa: CASGQPIYGYTF; CDR3nt: TGTGCCAGCGGGCAGCCTATCTATGGCTACACCTTC
abundance: NA; j_gene: TRBJ2-1; d_gene: TRBD2; v_gene: TRBV11-3; CDR3aa: CASSQGVAGANEQFF; CDR3nt: TGTGCCAGCAGCCAGGGGGTAGCGGGGGCGAATGAGCAGTTCTTC
abundance: NA; j_gene: TRBJ2-7; d_gene: TRBD2; v_gene: TRBV7-6; CDR3aa: CASSRIPRTSGSLVQYF; CDR3nt: TGTGCCAGCAGCCGGATCCCTCGGACTAGCGGGAGTTTAGTGCAGTACTTC
abundance: NA; j_gene: TRBJ2-1; d_gene: NA; v_gene: TRBV11-2; CDR3aa: CASTLGHRLGEQFF; CDR3nt: TGTGCCAGCACCTTGGGACATCGTCTTGGTGAGCAGTTCTTC
abundance: NA; j_gene: TRBJ1-5; d_gene: TRBD1; v_gene: TRBV30; CDR3aa: CAWSPLTGGNQPQHF; CDR3nt: TGTGCCTGGAGTCCTTTGACAGGGGGCAATCAGCCCCAGCATTTT
abundance: NA; j_gene: TRBJ1-5; d_gene: TRBD1; v_gene: TRBV3-1/TRBV3-2; CDR3aa: CASSQVTGDNQPQHF; CDR3nt: TGTGCCAGCAGCCAAGTTACAGGGGATAATCAGCCCCAGCATTTT
abundance: NA; j_gene: TRBJ1-3; d_gene: NA; v_gene: TRBV7-6; CDR3aa: CASSLQASSGNTIYF; CDR3nt: TGTGCCAGCAGCCTACAGGCCAGCTCTGGAAACACCATATATTTT
abundance: few; j_gene: TRBJ1-3; d_gene: NA; v_gene: TRBV19; CDR3aa: CASSNYRSSGNTIYF; CDR3nt: TGTGCCAGTAGTAACTACAGGTCCTCTGGAAACACCATATATTTT
abundance: once; j_gene: TRBJ2-7; d_gene: NA; v_gene: TRBV6-5; CDR3aa: CASSYSTGAWQYF; CDR3nt: TGTGCCAGCAGTTACTCGACAGGTGCTTGGCAGTACTTC
abundance: once; j_gene: TRBJ1-2; d_gene: NA; v_gene: TRBV28; CDR3aa: CASKREPNYGYTF; CDR3nt: TGTGCCAGCAAGAGGGAGCCCAACTATGGCTACACCTTC
abundance: NA; j_gene: TRBJ1-2; d_gene: NA; v_gene: TRBV9; CDR3aa: CASSSSGSFSYGYTF; CDR3nt: TGTGCCAGCAGCTCCTCCGGGAGCTTCTCCTATGGCTACACCTTC
abundance: once; j_gene: TRBJ2-1; d_gene: TRBD2; v_gene: TRBV4-2; CDR3aa: CASSQDLNSGRANEQFF; CDR3nt: TGTGCCAGCAGCCAAGATTTAAATAGCGGGAGGGCCAATGAGCAGTTCTTC
abundance: NA; j_gene: TRBJ1-2; d_gene: NA; v_gene: TRBV5-6; CDR3aa: CASSLDRYGYTF; CDR3nt: TGTGCCAGCAGCTTGGATCGCTATGGCTACACCTTC
abundance: NA; j_gene: TRBJ2-7; d_gene: TRBD1; v_gene: TRBV5-6; CDR3aa: CASIINRGGTYEQYF; CDR3nt: TGTGCCAGCATCATCAACAGGGGTGGCACCTACGAGCAGTACTTC
abundance: NA; j_gene: TRBJ1-5; d_gene: NA; v_gene: TRBV30; CDR3aa: CAWSGTSNQPQHF; CDR3nt: TGTGCCTGGTCCGGGACAAGCAATCAGCCCCAGCATTTT
abundance: NA; j_gene: TRBJ1-6; d_gene: TRBD1; v_gene: TRBV3-1/TRBV3-2; CDR3aa: CASSQEGQGYSPLHF; CDR3nt: TGTGCCAGCAGCCAAGAAGGACAGGGGTATTCACCCCTCCACTTT
abundance: NA; j_gene: TRBJ1-6; d_gene: NA; v_gene: TRBV10-3; CDR3aa: CAISARTESNSPLHF; CDR3nt: TGTGCCATCAGTGCCCGGACAGAAAGTAATTCACCCCTCCACTTT
abundance: NA; j_gene: TRBJ2-2; d_gene: TRBD2; v_gene: TRBV5-5; CDR3aa: CASSLVAGTNTGELFF; CDR3nt: TGTGCCAGCAGCTTGGTAGCGGGTACGAACACCGGGGAGCTGTTTTTT
abundance: NA; j_gene: TRBJ1-6; d_gene: NA; v_gene: TRBV23-1; CDR3aa: CASSQWVRIHSPLHF; CDR3nt: TGCGCCAGCAGTCAATGGGTCAGGATTCATTCACCCCTCCACTTT
abundance: NA; j_gene: TRBJ2-2; d_gene: NA; v_gene: TRBV5-1; CDR3aa: CASSIQTGTNTGELFF; CDR3nt: TGCGCCAGCAGCATACAGACAGGCACGAACACCGGGGAGCTGTTTTTT
abundance: NA; j_gene: TRBJ1-1; d_gene: NA; v_gene: TRBV19; CDR3aa: CASSIGPIEGKGTEAFF; CDR3nt: TGTGCCAGTAGTATAGGCCCCATCGAGGGAAAGGGCACTGAAGCTTTCTTT
abundance: NA; j_gene: TRBJ1-6; d_gene: NA; v_gene: TRBV7-2; CDR3aa: CASSPRRGGSPLHF; CDR3nt: TGTGCCAGCAGCCCGCGGAGGGGAGGATCACCCCTCCACTTT
abundance: once; j_gene: TRBJ1-2; d_gene: TRBD1; v_gene: TRBV4-1; CDR3aa: CASSQHGDRAGPYGYTF; CDR3nt: TGCGCCAGCAGTCAGCATGGGGACAGGGCGGGTCCCTATGGCTACACCTTC
abundance: NA; j_gene: TRBJ1-4; d_gene: NA; v_gene: TRBV3-1/TRBV3-2; CDR3aa: CASSLQASNEKLFF; CDR3nt: TGTGCCAGCAGCCTCCAGGCCTCTAATGAAAAACTGTTTTTT
abundance: NA; j_gene: TRBJ1-1; d_gene: NA; v_gene: TRBV7-2; CDR3aa: CASSFGTNTEAFF; CDR3nt: TGTGCCAGCAGCTTCGGTACGAACACTGAAGCTTTCTTT
abundance: NA; j_gene: TRBJ2-1; d_gene: NA; v_gene: TRBV27; CDR3aa: CASSLSGWGRMDEQFF; CDR3nt: TGTGCCAGCAGTCTATCAGGCTGGGGGCGAATGGATGAGCAGTTCTTC
abundance: NA; j_gene: TRBJ1-2; d_gene: NA; v_gene: TRBV19; CDR3aa: CASSIWQGGYGYTF; CDR3nt: TGTGCCAGTAGTATATGGCAGGGAGGCTATGGCTACACCTTC
abundance: NA; j_gene: TRBJ2-3; d_gene: NA; v_gene: TRBV14; CDR3aa: CASSRDSIDTQYF; CDR3nt: TGTGCCAGCAGCCGGGACTCTATAGATACGCAGTATTTT
abundance: once; j_gene: TRBJ2-7; d_gene: TRBD1; v_gene: TRBV13; CDR3aa: CASSDSRQGAYEQYF; CDR3nt: TGTGCCAGCAGCGACTCCCGACAGGGGGCTTACGAGCAGTACTTC
abundance: NA; j_gene: TRBJ1-3; d_gene: NA; v_gene: TRBV9; CDR3aa: CASSLLSSGNTIYF; CDR3nt: TGTGCCAGCAGCCTGCTTAGCTCTGGAAACACCATATATTTT
abundance: once; j_gene: TRBJ2-2; d_gene: TRBD2; v_gene: TRBV6-2/TRBV6-3; CDR3aa: CASSYYGRGTGELFF; CDR3nt: TGTGCCAGCAGTTACTACGGGAGGGGTACCGGGGAGCTGTTTTTT
abundance: NA; j_gene: TRBJ2-1; d_gene: TRBD2; v_gene: TRBV28; CDR3aa: CASSPGRWGGYNEQFF; CDR3nt: TGTGCCAGCAGCCCGGGACGGTGGGGGGGCTACAATGAGCAGTTCTTC
abundance: NA; j_gene: TRBJ2-1; d_gene: TRBD2; v_gene: TRBV4-1; CDR3aa: CASSLQLAVNEQFF; CDR3nt: TGCGCCAGCAGCCTCCAGCTAGCGGTGAATGAGCAGTTCTTC
abundance: NA; j_gene: TRBJ2-1; d_gene: TRBD2; v_gene: TRBV27; CDR3aa: CASSFGLAGVNDNEQFF; CDR3nt: TGTGCCAGCAGTTTTGGGCTAGCGGGAGTGAACGACAATGAGCAGTTCTTC
abundance: NA; j_gene: TRBJ1-6; d_gene: NA; v_gene: TRBV28; CDR3aa: CASSSAGRGSPLHF; CDR3nt: TGTGCCAGCAGTTCGGCGGGGAGGGGTTCACCCCTCCACTTT
abundance: NA; j_gene: TRBJ2-7; d_gene: NA; v_gene: TRBV5-6; CDR3aa: CASSLDRYEQYF; CDR3nt: TGTGCCAGCAGCTTGGACCGGTACGAGCAGTACTTC
abundance: NA; j_gene: TRBJ2-1; d_gene: TRBD1; v_gene: TRBV11-1; CDR3aa: CASSSTGTGTYNEQFF; CDR3nt: TGTGCCAGCAGCTCGACCGGGACAGGGACGTACAATGAGCAGTTCTTC
abundance: NA; j_gene: TRBJ2-2; d_gene: NA; v_gene: TRBV4-1; CDR3aa: CASSQDIEVAMGANTGELFF; CDR3nt: TGCGCCAGCAGCCAAGATATCGAAGTCGCGATGGGAGCAAACACCGGGGAGCTGTTTTTT
abundance: NA; j_gene: TRBJ2-3; d_gene: TRBD1; v_gene: TRBV27; CDR3aa: CASRGFGTETDTQYF; CDR3nt: TGTGCCAGCAGGGGGTTCGGGACAGAGACAGATACGCAGTATTTT
abundance: NA; j_gene: TRBJ1-1; d_gene: TRBD1; v_gene: TRBV3-1/TRBV3-2; CDR3aa: CASSQESRQGRAFF; CDR3nt: TGTGCCAGCAGCCAAGAATCTAGACAGGGTAGAGCTTTCTTT